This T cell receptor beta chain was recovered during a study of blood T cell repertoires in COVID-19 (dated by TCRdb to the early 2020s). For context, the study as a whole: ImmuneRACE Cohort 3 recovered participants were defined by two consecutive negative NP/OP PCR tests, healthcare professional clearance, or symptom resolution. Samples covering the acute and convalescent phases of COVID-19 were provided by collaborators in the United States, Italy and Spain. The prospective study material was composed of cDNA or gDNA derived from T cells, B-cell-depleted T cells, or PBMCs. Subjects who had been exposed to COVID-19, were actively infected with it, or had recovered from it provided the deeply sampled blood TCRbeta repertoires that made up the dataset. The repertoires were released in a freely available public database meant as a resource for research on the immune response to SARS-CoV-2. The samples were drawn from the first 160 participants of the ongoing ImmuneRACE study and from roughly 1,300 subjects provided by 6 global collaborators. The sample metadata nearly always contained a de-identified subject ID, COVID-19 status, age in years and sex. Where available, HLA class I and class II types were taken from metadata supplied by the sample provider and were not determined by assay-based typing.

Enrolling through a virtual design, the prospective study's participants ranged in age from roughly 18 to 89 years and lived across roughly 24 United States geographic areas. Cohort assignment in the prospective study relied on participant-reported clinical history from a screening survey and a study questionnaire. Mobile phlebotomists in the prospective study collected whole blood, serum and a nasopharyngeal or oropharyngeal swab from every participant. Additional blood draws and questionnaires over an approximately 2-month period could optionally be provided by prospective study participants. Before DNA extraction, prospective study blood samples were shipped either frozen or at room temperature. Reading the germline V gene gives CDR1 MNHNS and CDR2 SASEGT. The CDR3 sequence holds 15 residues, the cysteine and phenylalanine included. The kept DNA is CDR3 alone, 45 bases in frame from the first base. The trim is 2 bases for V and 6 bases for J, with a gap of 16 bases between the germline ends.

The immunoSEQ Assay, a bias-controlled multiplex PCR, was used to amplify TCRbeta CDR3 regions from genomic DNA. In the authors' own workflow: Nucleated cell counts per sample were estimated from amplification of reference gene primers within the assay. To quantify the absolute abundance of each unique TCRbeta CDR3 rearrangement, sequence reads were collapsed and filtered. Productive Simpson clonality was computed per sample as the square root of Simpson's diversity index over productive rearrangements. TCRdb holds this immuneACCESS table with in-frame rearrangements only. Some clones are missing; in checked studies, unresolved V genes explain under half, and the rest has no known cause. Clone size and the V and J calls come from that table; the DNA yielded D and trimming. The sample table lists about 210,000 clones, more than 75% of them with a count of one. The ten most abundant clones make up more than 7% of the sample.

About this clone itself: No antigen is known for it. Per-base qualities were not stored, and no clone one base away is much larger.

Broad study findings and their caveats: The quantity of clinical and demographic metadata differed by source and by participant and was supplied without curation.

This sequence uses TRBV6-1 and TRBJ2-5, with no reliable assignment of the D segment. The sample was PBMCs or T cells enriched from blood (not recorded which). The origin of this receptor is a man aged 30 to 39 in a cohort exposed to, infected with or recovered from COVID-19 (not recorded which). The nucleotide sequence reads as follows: TGTGCCAGCAGTGAACTCCCCTTACTCAGGCAGACCCAGTACTTC. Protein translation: CASSELPLLRQTQYF.